This T cell receptor (beta chain) was sequenced during a study of T cell repertoires in cytomegalovirus infection. In this sample, this clonotype turned up a few times. Its specificity is not known. This CDR3 is 14 amino acids long. V shed 3 bases and J 2 bases; nucleotides not matched to a gene: 2. TCRdb analysed the reads with MiXCR anew, one entry per CDR3 protein. The repertoire holds tens of thousands of distinct CDR3 sequences, with over 20% as singletons. This sample comprised CD8+ T cells from cultured PBMCs, obtained from culture after CMV antigen stimulation. The V gene is TRBV12-3 or TRBV12-4, the J gene TRBJ2-7, with TRBD1 matching over 9 bases. This clonotype was sampled from a human donor in good health (CMV status not recorded). Some clones in this sample may be carry-over from other donors' samples. The CDR3 region has the DNA TGTGCCAGCAGTTTGACAGGGGGGACCTACGAGCAGTACTTC. Its translation is CASSLTGGTYEQYF.